The next 22 T cell receptor beta chains were all read from a single sample in a study of radiotherapy plus CTLA-4 blockade in lung cancer. Assay: immunoSEQ multiplex PCR; the TCRdb copy retains only in-frame clones and omits some. The repertoire holds 80,000 to 100,000 clones, 75% to 90% seen once, with roughly 3.5% in the top ten. The source material was peripheral blood, sampled from a patient treated with radiotherapy plus ipilimumab. Receptors were obtained from a human donor with non-small cell lung cancer who had a partial response to radiotherapy plus ipilimumab.

V is TRBV28 and J is TRBJ1-1, with D possibly matching TRBD1 (6 bases). Trimming pared 5 bases from V and 1 base from J, leaving 11 bases between. Germline CDR1 and CDR2: MDHEN and SYDVKM. This CDR3 has 14 amino acids. The CDR3 sequence is CASSEQGANTEAFF. The CDR3 bases are TGTGCCAGCAGTGAACAGGGAGCGAACACTGAAGCTTTCTTT.

This rearrangement joins TRBV5-7 to TRBJ1-1, with unresolved D. Being an ORF, TRBV5-7 has a function that is uncertain. Trimming shortened V by 0 bases and J by 4 bases, and 10 bases separated the two germline ends. This CDR3 is built from 14 residues. The CDR3 region has the DNA TGTGCCAGCAGCTTGGAAACGGGGATCACTGAAGCTTTCTTT. It yields the protein CASSLETGITEAFF.

This clone occurred once. The rearrangement uses TRBV11-2 and TRBJ1-5; 9 positions agree with TRBD1. CDR1 and CDR2 from the germline V gene are SGHAT and FQNNGV. CDR3 size: 14 residues. V lost 6 bases, J lost 6 bases, and 6 bases stayed unmatched. CDR3 region: CASSTGGGGQPQHF. CDR3 DNA: TGTGCCAGCAGTACAGGGGGCGGAGGTCAGCCCCAGCATTTT.

This clone occurred a few times. The chain combines TRBV18 with TRBJ2-1, with 8 bases lining up with TRBD2. Germline V gives CDR1 KGHSH, CDR2 LQKENI. The CDR3 consists of 13 residues. After removal of 0 bases from V and 16 bases from J, the junction contained 8 bases not matched to a gene. For the CDR3, the DNA is TGTGCCAGCTCACCACCGGGGGCTAGCGGGTTTTTCTTC. It encodes CASSPPGASGFFF.

The V gene is TRBV19, the J gene TRBJ1-1; 7 bases align to TRBD1. The CDR3 runs 13 residues. The germline V gene encodes CDR1 LNHDA and CDR2 SQIVND (reference sequence). Trimming removed 9 bases from V and 5 bases from J; junction bases left unmatched: 9. This CDR3 is CASIRDRGTEAFF. CDR3 coding DNA: TGTGCCAGCATCCGGGACAGAGGTACTGAAGCTTTCTTT.

The J gene is TRBJ2-6, the V gene TRBV5-1; no clear D gene. V gave up 3 bases and J gave up 0 bases, with 13 bases separating them. The CDR3 loop spans 17 amino acids. Germline lookup yields CDR1 SGHRS and CDR2 YFSETQ. CDR3 amino acids: CASSSGMESSGANVLTF. The CDR3 DNA follows: TGCGCCAGCAGCTCGGGTATGGAGAGCTCTGGGGCCAACGTCCTGACTTTC.

The rearrangement uses TRBV7-3 and TRBJ2-1; 10 bases line up with TRBD2. Germline CDR1 is SGHTA and CDR2 is FQGTGA. The length of the CDR3 is 15 residues. Losses at the gene ends were 6 bases for V and 3 bases for J; bases not matched to a gene: 5. The DNA for the CDR3 is TGTGCCAGCAGTCAAGCGGGGGGGATCTACAATGAGCAGTTCTTC. Translating it yields CASSQAGGIYNEQFF. Full variable domain (remainder filled in from reference TRBV7-3 and TRBJ2-1): GAGVSQTPSNKVTEKGKYVELRCDPISGHTALYWYRQSLGQGPEFLIYFQGTGAADDSGLPNDRFFAVRPEGSVSTLKIQRTERGDSAVYLCASSQAGGIYNEQFFGPGTRLTVL.

The gene calls are TRBV10-3 and TRBJ2-3, with TRBD2 matching over 7 bases. CDR3 size: 15 residues. V was pared by 5 bases and J by 2 bases, with 7 bases of the junction left unmatched. Germline CDR1 is ENHRY and CDR2 is SYGVKD. In DNA, the CDR3 is TGTGCCATCAGTTATAGCGGGCGCGACACAGATACGCAGTATTTT. This translates into CAISYSGRDTDTQYF.

The DNA for the CDR3 is TGTGCCTGGAGCCTCTCTTCCAGGGGTAACACTGAAGCTTTCTTT. Amino acid sequence: CAWSLSSRGNTEAFF. The chain couples TRBV30 to TRBJ1-1; tentatively, D is TRBD1 (6 bases). V was cut by 3 bases and J by 2 bases, with 16 bases left in between. There are 15 residues in the CDR3. The germline V gene encodes CDR1 GTSNPN and CDR2 SVGIG (reference sequence).

This clone was detected only a few times. This chain joins TRBV18 and TRBJ2-3, with a possible D match to TRBD2 (5 bases). The CDR3 totals 14 residues. The germline gives CDR1 KGHSH, CDR2 LQKENI. Between the trimmed V and J ends, which lost 4 bases and 0 bases, there was a span of 8 bases. In DNA, the CDR3 is TGTGCCAGCTCACTAGGGAGAAGCACAGATACGCAGTATTTT. It codes for CASSLGRSTDTQYF.

The chain has TRBV19 and TRBJ2-3, with D perhaps TRBD2 (5 bases). V lost 3 bases and J lost 2, with 12 bases in between. Germline values: CDR1 LNHDA, CDR2 SQIVND (reference sequence). The CDR3 totals 15 residues. The CDR3 protein is CASSIGVSITDTQYF. DNA of the CDR3: TGTGCCAGTAGTATCGGGGTCAGTATCACAGATACGCAGTATTTT.

The V call is TRBV4-2, the J call TRBJ1-2; D may be TRBD1 (6 bases). Trimming shortened V by 0 bases and J by 2 bases, and 7 bases separated the two germline ends. This CDR3 is 14 amino acids long. Germline-derived CDR1 and CDR2 are LGHNA and YNFKEQ. The CDR3 DNA reads as TGTGCCAGCAGCCAAGAAACAGGGAACTATGGCTACACCTTC. Translated: CASSQETGNYGYTF.

This chain uses TRBV28 with TRBJ1-1; D uncertain. Trimming left V 3 bases short and J 1 base short, with 9 bases between. The CDR3 is 14 amino acids. Germline-derived CDR1 and CDR2 are MDHEN and SYDVKM. For the CDR3, the DNA is TGTGCCAGCAGTTTGCGGGGTCGGAACACTGAAGCTTTCTTT. This gives the protein CASSLRGRNTEAFF.

The chain links TRBV14 to TRBJ2-1; 8 bases agree with TRBD2. Germline-derived CDR1 and CDR2 are SGHDN and FVKESK. CDR3 length equals 14 residues. The V segment lost 4 bases and the J segment 8 bases; nucleotides outside the gene matches: 7. CDR3: CASSPGGSSDEQFF. DNA for the CDR3: TGTGCCAGCAGCCCGGGGGGGAGTTCCGATGAGCAGTTCTTC.

The chain employs TRBV11-2 and TRBJ2-3; 12 bases align to TRBD2. After removal of 1 base from V and 4 bases from J, the junction contained 3 bases not matched to a gene. CDR1 and CDR2 from the germline V gene are SGHAT and FQNNGV. This CDR3 contains 16 residues. CDR3 nucleotide sequence: TGTGCCAGCAGCTTAGCTAGCGGGAGGGCCGCAGATACGCAGTATTTT. As protein: CASSLASGRAADTQYF.

The chain links TRBV27 to TRBJ1-5, with D tentatively TRBD1 (5 bases). V lost 2 bases, J lost 4 bases, and 12 bases lay in between. Germline V gene lookup returns CDR1 MNHEY and CDR2 SMNVEV (reference sequence). This CDR3 is built from 15 residues. The DNA of the CDR3 is TGTGCCAGCAGTTTAGACAGATACGGTAATCAGCCCCAGCATTTT. Residues: CASSLDRYGNQPQHF.

The CDR3 DNA follows: TGTGCCAGCAGCTTAGGTGCCAGGCGCACAGATACGCAGTATTTT. Its translation: CASSLGARRTDTQYF. The chain joins TRBV11-3 to TRBJ2-3; D ambiguous. Trimming left V 1 base short and J 1 base short, with 9 bases between. Germline CDR1 reads SGHNT; CDR2 reads YENEEA. There are 15 residues in the CDR3.

This CDR3 is CAWSEAGVINNEQFF. CDR3 coding DNA: TGTGCCTGGAGTGAGGCGGGAGTGATAAACAATGAGCAGTTCTTC. The chain links TRBV30 to TRBJ2-1; 7 bases are shared with TRBD2. Per germline, CDR1 GTSNPN and CDR2 SVGIG (reference sequence). The CDR3 is made up of 15 amino acids. V shed 1 base, J shed 5 bases, and the junction held 8 bases outside the gene matches.

The CDR3 loop reads CASSSTAAGNTIYF. In DNA form, the CDR3 reads TGTGCCAGCAGTTCGACGGCGGCGGGAAACACCATATATTTT. The chain uses TRBV6-5 and TRBJ1-3; unclear D gene. Trimming pared 4 bases from V and 4 bases from J, leaving 11 bases between. The length of the CDR3 is 14 residues. Germline V CDR1 and CDR2: MNHEY, SVGAGI.

The V call is TRBV19, the J call TRBJ1-5; D is unresolved. This CDR3 comprises 12 residues. V lost 5 bases and J lost 5, with 7 bases in between. Germline V gene data show CDR1 as LNHDA and CDR2 as SQIVND (reference sequence). The CDR3 nucleotides are TGTGCCAGTAGTTTACTTGATCAGCCCCAGCATTTT. This encodes CASSLLDQPQHF.

The chain uses TRBV6-5 and TRBJ2-4, with 7 bases matching TRBD2. CDR1 and CDR2 (germline): MNHEY, SVGAGI. The junction had 7 bases not matched to a gene; V was cut back by 7 bases and J by 4 bases. CDR3 size: 14 residues. The chain's CDR3 is CASKTAGKKNIQYF. The CDR3 DNA sequence: TGTGCCAGCAAGACAGCGGGAAAGAAAAACATTCAGTACTTC.

This chain uses TRBV7-2 with TRBJ2-2; D is ambiguous. V was trimmed by 3 bases and J by 3 bases, leaving 8 bases between them. Germline V gives CDR1 SGHTA, CDR2 FQGNSA. The CDR3 consists of 14 residues. CDR3: CASSFTMYTGELFF. CDR3 nucleotides: TGTGCCAGCAGCTTCACTATGTACACCGGGGAGCTGTTTTTT.